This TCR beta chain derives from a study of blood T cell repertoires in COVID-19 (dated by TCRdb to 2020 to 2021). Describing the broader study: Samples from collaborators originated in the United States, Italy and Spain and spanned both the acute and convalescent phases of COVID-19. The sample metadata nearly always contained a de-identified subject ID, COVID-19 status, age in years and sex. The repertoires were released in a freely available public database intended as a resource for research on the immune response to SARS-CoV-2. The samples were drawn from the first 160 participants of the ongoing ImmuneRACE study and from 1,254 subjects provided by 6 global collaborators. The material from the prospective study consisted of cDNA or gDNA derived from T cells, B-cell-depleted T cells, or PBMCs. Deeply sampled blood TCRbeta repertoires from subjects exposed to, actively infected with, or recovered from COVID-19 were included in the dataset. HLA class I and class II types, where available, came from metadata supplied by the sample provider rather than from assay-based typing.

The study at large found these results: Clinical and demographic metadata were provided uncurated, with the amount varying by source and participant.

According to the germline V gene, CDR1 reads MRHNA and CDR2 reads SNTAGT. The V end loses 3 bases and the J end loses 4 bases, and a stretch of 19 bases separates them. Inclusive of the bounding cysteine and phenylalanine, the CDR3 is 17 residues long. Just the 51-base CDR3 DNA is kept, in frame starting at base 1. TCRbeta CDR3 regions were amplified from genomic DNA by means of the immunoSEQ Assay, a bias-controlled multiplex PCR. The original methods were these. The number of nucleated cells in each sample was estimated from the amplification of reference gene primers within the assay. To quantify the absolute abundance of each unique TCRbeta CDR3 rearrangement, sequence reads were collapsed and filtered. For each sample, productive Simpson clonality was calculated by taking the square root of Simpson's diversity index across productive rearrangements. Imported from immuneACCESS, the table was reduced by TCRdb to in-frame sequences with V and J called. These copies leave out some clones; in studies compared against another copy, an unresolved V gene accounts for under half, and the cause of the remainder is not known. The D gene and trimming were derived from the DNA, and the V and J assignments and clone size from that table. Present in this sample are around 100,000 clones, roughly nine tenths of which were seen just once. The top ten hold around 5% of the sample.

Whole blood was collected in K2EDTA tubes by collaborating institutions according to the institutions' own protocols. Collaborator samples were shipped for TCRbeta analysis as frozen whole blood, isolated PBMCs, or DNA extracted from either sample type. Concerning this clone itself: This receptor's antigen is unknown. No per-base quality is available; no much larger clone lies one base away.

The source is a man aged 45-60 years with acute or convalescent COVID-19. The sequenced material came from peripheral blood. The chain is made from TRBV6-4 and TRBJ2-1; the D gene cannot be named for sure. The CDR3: CASSEAGGARRYNEQFF. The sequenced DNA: TGTGCCAGCAGTGAAGCTGGCGGAGCCCGGCGGTACAATGAGCAGTTCTTC.